This entry lists 21 T cell receptor beta chains sequenced from one sample in a study of T cell clonotyping in hematopoietic cell transplantation. The method was immunoSEQ multiplex PCR; TCRdb's version includes in-frame clones alone and lacks a portion of them. The sample has around 7,300 clones, roughly 98% seen once. This material consisted of PBMCs, taken 30 days after allogeneic stem cell transplant. Receptor source: a male patient aged 55 to 69 who had an allogeneic stem cell transplant from a related donor, so the T cells may come from the graft donor. Some clones in this sample may be carry-over from other donors' samples.

The rearrangement joins TRBV7-2 to TRBJ2-7; D not certain. V lost 0 bases to trimming and J lost 0 bases, with 12 bases between them. Germline-derived CDR1 and CDR2 are SGHTA and FQGNSA. This CDR3 is built from 16 residues. The CDR3, as DNA: TGTGCCAGCAGCTTAGCGGGCGGACGGAGCTCCTACGAGCAGTACTTC. As protein: CASSLAGGRSSYEQYF. Based on the CDR3 plus reference TRBV7-2 and TRBJ2-7, the full variable domain is GAGVSQSPSNKVTEKGKDVELRCDPISGHTALYWYRQSLGQGLEFLIYFQGNSAPDKSGLPSDRFSAERTGGSVSTLTIQRTQQEDSAVYLCASSLAGGRSSYEQYFGPGTRLTVT.

In its sample, this clone was seen a few times. The chain is built from TRBV19 and TRBJ2-2; TRBD2 agrees at 8 bases. V lost 5 bases, J lost 7 bases, and 6 bases stayed unmatched. The CDR3 is 14 amino acids. Germline CDR1 LNHDA, CDR2 SQIVND (reference sequence). DNA for the CDR3: TGTGCCAGTAGTTCTTGGCTAGCGGGCGGGGAGCTGTTTTTT. The encoded protein is CASSSWLAGGELFF.

The gene calls are TRBV5-5 and TRBJ1-6; 8 bases fit TRBD1. CDR3 length: 16 amino acids. CDR1 is SGHKS and CDR2 is YYEKEE in the germline V gene (reference sequence). The trim removed 4 bases at V and 5 bases at J, leaving 8 bases unmatched. CDR3 sequence: CASSPQTGGDNSPLHF. The DNA of the CDR3 is TGTGCCAGCAGCCCCCAAACAGGGGGGGATAATTCACCCCTCCACTTT.

The V and J genes are TRBV15 and TRBJ2-3; TRBD1 agrees at 8 bases. This CDR3 has 16 amino acids. The ends lost 0 bases at V and 6 bases at J; junction bases unmatched: 8. Germline CDR1 reads LNHNV; CDR2 reads YYDKDF (reference sequence). CDR3 residues: CATSRDGAGGADTQYF. The DNA for the CDR3 is TGTGCCACCAGCAGAGATGGGGCAGGGGGCGCGGATACGCAGTATTTT.

V usage is TRBV5-1 and J usage is TRBJ2-2; D might be TRBD1 (5 bases). Between the trimmed V and J ends, which lost 4 bases and 7 bases, there was a span of 17 bases. Germline V gives CDR1 SGHRS, CDR2 YFSETQ. The CDR3 length is 15 residues. The CDR3 loop reads CASSLLGQGNGELFF. The CDR3 DNA follows: TGCGCCAGCAGCCTTCTTGGGCAGGGAAACGGGGAGCTGTTTTTT.

The V call is TRBV7-2, the J call TRBJ1-6; D is uncertain. Germline CDR1 is SGHTA and CDR2 is FQGNSA. V was pared by 2 bases and J by 8 bases, with 7 bases between. This CDR3 has 13 amino acids. CDR3 residues: CASSLSADSPLHF. CDR3 in DNA: TGTGCCAGCAGCTTAAGTGCTGATTCACCCCTCCACTTT. Using reference TRBV7-2 and TRBJ1-6 for the parts outside the CDR3, the full variable domain is GAGVSQSPSNKVTEKGKDVELRCDPISGHTALYWYRQSLGQGLEFLIYFQGNSAPDKSGLPSDRFSAERTGGSVSTLTIQRTQQEDSAVYLCASSLSADSPLHFGNGTRLTVT.

The genes are TRBV29-1 and TRBJ1-1, with D possibly TRBD1 on 6 matching bases. V lost 8 bases and J lost 3, with 16 bases in between. The germline V gene has CDR1 SQVTM and CDR2 ANQGSEA. The CDR3 contains 13 residues. The CDR3 is CSSTENRDTEAFF. CDR3 bases: TGCAGCTCAACGGAGAACAGGGACACTGAAGCTTTCTTT.

The chain links TRBV10-3 to TRBJ2-7, with 7 bases identical to TRBD1. CDR1 and CDR2 from the germline V gene are ENHRY and SYGVKD. The CDR3 is 12 amino acids. The trim removed 10 bases at V and 2 bases at J, leaving 5 bases unmatched. In DNA form, the CDR3 reads TGTGCCACCGGGACAGAGACCTACGAGCAGTACTTC. Protein: CATGTETYEQYF.

This clone was seen only once. The chain employs TRBV27 and TRBJ2-2, with 7 bases lining up with TRBD2. CDR3 length: 17 residues. Germline trimming cut 8 bases from V and 0 bases from J; bases unmatched to any gene: 12. Germline loops: CDR1 MNHEY, CDR2 SMNVEV (reference sequence). The CDR3 loop reads CASEKGLTTTNTGELFF. CDR3 sequence (DNA): TGTGCCAGCGAGAAGGGACTAACAACGACGAACACCGGGGAGCTGTTTTTT.

CDR3 sequence: CASSVADTQYF. The CDR3 DNA sequence: TGTGCCAGCAGCGTAGCCGATACGCAGTATTTT. The gene calls are TRBV9 and TRBJ2-3; no clear D. This CDR3 comprises 11 residues. The V end lost 0 bases, the J end lost 6 bases, and 2 bases lay between the germline ends. Germline V gene lookup returns CDR1 SGDLS and CDR2 YYNGEE. Supplemented by reference TRBV9 and TRBJ2-3, the full variable domain reads DSGVTQTPKHLITATGQRVTLRCSPRSGDLSVYWYQQSLDQGLQFLIQYYNGEERAKGNILERFSAQQFPDLHSELNLSSLELGDSALYFCASSVADTQYFGPGTRLTVL.

V and J are TRBV7-8 and TRBJ1-5; D call uncertain. CDR3 length: 12 residues. Trimming left V 0 bases short and J 9 bases short, with 6 bases between. CDR1 and CDR2 from the germline V gene are SGHVS and FQNEAQ. The CDR3 spells CASSLAARPQHF. CDR3 coding DNA: TGTGCCAGCAGCTTAGCTGCCCGGCCCCAGCATTTT.

The V and J genes are TRBV5-6 and TRBJ1-3; 7 bases are shared with TRBD1. The CDR3 runs to 17 residues. V lost 1 base, J lost 1 base, and 8 bases stayed unmatched. Per the germline V gene, CDR1 is SGHDT and CDR2 is YYEEEE. The CDR3, as DNA: TGTGCCAGCAGCTTGCTTGGAGCGGGACAGTCTGGAAACACCATATATTTT. Its protein is CASSLLGAGQSGNTIYF.

The V and J genes are TRBV25-1 and TRBJ2-1; possibly TRBD1 or TRBD2 for D (7 bases each). This CDR3 region has 15 residues. Germline CDR1 reads MGHDK; CDR2 reads SYGVNS. V was trimmed by 3 bases and J by 4 bases, leaving 13 bases between them. The CDR3 bases are TGTGCCAGCAGTGAGAACAGGGGAGGGTACAATGAGCAGTTCTTC. The encoded protein is CASSENRGGYNEQFF. Filled out from reference TRBV25-1 and TRBJ2-1, the complete variable domain reads EADIYQTPRYLVIGTGKKITLECSQTMGHDKMYWYQQDPGMELHLIHYSYGVNSTEKGDLSSESTVSRIRTEHFPLTLESARPSHTSQYLCASSENRGGYNEQFFGPGTRLTVL.

The J gene is TRBJ1-1, the V gene TRBV5-6; no clear D gene. This CDR3 spans 13 amino acids. Germline CDR1 is SGHDT and CDR2 is YYEEEE. Trimming took off 0 bases at V and 7 bases at J, with 10 bases between the two ends. The CDR3, as DNA: TGTGCCAGCAGCTTGGTTCAGGCTGATGAAGCTTTCTTT. Protein product: CASSLVQADEAFF.

The chain uses TRBV5-4 and TRBJ1-1, with D unresolved. Germline loops: CDR1 SGHNT, CDR2 YYREEE (reference sequence). V lost 0 bases and J 8 bases, leaving 11 bases between the germline ends. The CDR3 extends over 13 amino acids. In DNA, the CDR3 is TGTGCCAGCAGCTTGGCCGGGAATGGCGAAGCTTTCTTT. Its protein product is CASSLAGNGEAFF.

The rearrangement uses TRBV30 and TRBJ1-5, with D possibly TRBD1 on 6 matching bases. Germline CDR1 GTSNPN, CDR2 SVGIG (reference sequence). V was pared by 2 bases and J by 4 bases, with 15 bases between. The CDR3 totals 15 residues. CDR3 DNA: TGTGCCTGGAGTAGGGGGGGCGGAGGGAATCAGCCCCAGCATTTT. This sequence encodes CAWSRGGGGNQPQHF.

The chain recombines TRBV29-1 with TRBJ1-2, with 8 bases identical to TRBD1. Per the germline V gene, CDR1 is SQVTM and CDR2 is ANQGSEA. Unmatched junction bases numbered 7, after V lost 2 bases and J lost 5 bases. The length of the CDR3 is 14 residues. DNA of the CDR3: TGCAGCGTTGAACAGGGGGCTATGGAATATGGCTACACCTTC. This sequence encodes CSVEQGAMEYGYTF.

V is TRBV5-5 and J is TRBJ1-4; unclear D gene. The germline V gene encodes CDR1 SGHKS and CDR2 YYEKEE (reference sequence). This CDR3 is 14 amino acids long. V was pared by 0 bases and J by 4 bases, with 7 bases between. CDR3 sequence (DNA): TGTGCCAGCAGCTTGGACCCAAATAATGAAAAACTGTTTTTT. Translation: CASSLDPNNEKLFF.

The rearrangement links TRBV5-6 to TRBJ2-7; 10 nucleotides line up with TRBD2. Losses at the gene ends were 2 bases for V and 0 bases for J; bases not matched to a gene: 8. CDR1 and CDR2 (germline): SGHDT, YYEEEE. The CDR3 covers 17 residues. The CDR3, as DNA: TGTGCCAGCAGCTTCCCCGGACTAGCGGAGAGCTCCTACGAGCAGTACTTC. Protein sequence: CASSFPGLAESSYEQYF. Using reference TRBV5-6 and TRBJ2-7 for the parts outside the CDR3, the full variable domain is DAGVTQSPTHLIKTRGQQVTLRCSPKSGHDTVSWYQQALGQGPQFIFQYYEEEERQRGNFPDRFSGHQFPNYSSELNVNALLLGDSALYLCASSFPGLAESSYEQYFGPGTRLTVT.

CDR3 in DNA: TGCGCCAGCAGCCAAGACCGGTCTTTTGGGGAGACCCAGTACTTC. As protein: CASSQDRSFGETQYF. The chain joins TRBV4-1 to TRBJ2-5; D unclear. CDR1 is MGHRA and CDR2 is YSYEKL in the germline V gene. CDR3 length: 15 amino acids. The ends were cut back, 0 bases at V and 5 bases at J, with 13 bases in the middle.

As DNA, the CDR3 is TGTGCCAGCAGCCCAGGGGTAGGAGGCTACACCTTC. Translation: CASSPGVGGYTF. The chain carries TRBV6-5 and TRBJ1-2; TRBD1 is a possible D gene (6 bases). The CDR3 is made up of 12 amino acids. V was cut by 6 bases and J by 8 bases, with 13 bases left in between. CDR1 and CDR2 from the germline V gene are MNHEY and SVGAGI.